These 13 T cell receptor beta chains came from one sample sequenced in a study of tumor and adjacent non-tumor tissue in lung cancer. TCRbeta libraries were built with three rounds of nested PCR, modified from ARM-PCR. TCRdb processed the multiplex PCR reads anew with MiXCR; each CDR3 protein has one entry. The sample shows 95,000 to 150,000 distinct CDR3 sequences, 66% of them seen only once. The template was RNA from unsorted bulk tissue. The sample was lung tumor tissue. These receptors all stem from a man younger than 45 with non-small cell lung cancer.

This clonotype showed up just a few times. One base away lies a much larger clone, so this may be a sequencing read error. This chain connects TRBV11-2 to TRBJ2-3; the D call may be TRBD1 or TRBD2 (5 bases each). The CDR3 consists of 14 residues. Germline V gene sequence: CDR1 SGHAT, CDR2 FQNNGV. The chain's CDR3 is CASSLNPVGDTQCF. In DNA form, the CDR3 reads TGTGCCAGCAGCTTAAATCCGGTGGGGGATACGCAGTGTTTT. Variable domain in full (rest from reference TRBV11-2 and TRBJ2-3): EAGVAQSPRYKIIEKRQSVAFWCNPISGHATLYWYQQILGQGPKLLIQFQNNGVVDDSQLPKDRFSAERLKGVDSTLKIQPAKLEDSAVYLCASSLNPVGDTQCFGPGTRLTVL.

To note about this clonotype: One end of the junction does not line up with germline, which may come from a read error. The chain joins TRBV12-3 or TRBV12-4 to TRBJ2-2, with a tentative D call TRBD2 (5 bases). The CDR3 length is 13 residues. The CDR3 here is CASSGLNTGELFF. CDR3 nucleotides: TGTGCCAGCAGTGGCTTAAACACCGGGGAGCTTTTTTTT.

As concerns this clonotype: Given the absence of the conserved phenylalanine or tryptophan at the CDR3 end, a read error is likely. The chain carries TRBV11-2 and TRBJ1-5, with no clear D. This CDR3 is 14 amino acids long. Germline CDR1 is SGHAT and CDR2 is FQNNGV. The CDR3 DNA sequence: TGTGCCAGCAGCTCCACATGGGAAGGTCAGGCCCAGCATTCT. Translation: CASSSTWEGQAQHS.

DNA for the CDR3: TGTGCCAGCAGCAAGGGGCCAGGGGGTGAGAATAGGCAGTTCTTC. Protein product: CASSKGPGGENRQFF. The chain recombines TRBV6-1 with TRBJ2-1; 7 nucleotides match TRBD1. This CDR3 is built from 15 residues. Trimming at V came to 6 bases and at J to 12 bases, leaving 17 bases not matched to a gene. Germline loops: CDR1 MNHNS, CDR2 SASEGT.

Remarks on this clonotype: This may stem from a read error, because a much larger clone lies one nucleotide away. The rearrangement links TRBV12-3 or TRBV12-4 to TRBJ2-5; D gene uncertain. The CDR3 extends over 14 amino acids. CDR3 loop: CARSLKQYQETQYF. The CDR3 DNA sequence: TGTGCCAGGAGTTTAAAACAGTACCAAGAGACCCAGTACTTC.

As concerns this clonotype: A junction boundary mismatches the germline segment, possibly from a read error. V is TRBV6-6 and J is TRBJ1-2; D remains ambiguous. This CDR3 spans 12 amino acids. Looked up from germline, CDR1 is MNHNY and CDR2 is SVGAGI (reference sequence). The CDR3 is CASSPPDYGYTF. Written as DNA, the CDR3 is TGTGCCAGCAGTCCCCCGGACTATGGCTACACTTTC.

This clonotype was detected a few times. This likely comes from a read error, as the CDR3 has no conserved phenylalanine or tryptophan at its end. The rearrangement uses TRBV12-3 or TRBV12-4 and TRBJ1-1; no definite D call. With 8 bases removed from V and 6 bases from J, the gap between germline ends came to 25 bases. The CDR3 has 16 residues. For the CDR3, the DNA is TGTGCCAGCGGACCTACTATAGGTACGATGGGGTCTGAAGCTTTCTGT. The encoded protein is CASGPTIGTMGSEAFC.

On this clonotype: In this CDR3 the conserved last residue, phenylalanine or tryptophan, is missing, so a read error is likely. The chain links TRBV20-1 to TRBJ2-2; 11 bases map to TRBD2. The germline V gene encodes CDR1 DFQATT and CDR2 SNEGSKA (reference sequence). The CDR3 is 16 amino acids. V was pared by 0 bases and J by 5 bases, with 5 bases of the junction left unmatched. Here the CDR3 DNA reads TGCAGTGCTAGAGATATTAGCGGGGGGGATACCGGGGAGCTGTTTCTT. As protein: CSARDISGGDTGELFL.

This clonotype was recorded once. Germline and junction disagree at one end, which may indicate a read error. This chain uses TRBV12-3 or TRBV12-4 with TRBJ1-2; D is possibly TRBD1 (5 bases). The CDR3 runs 11 residues. The CDR3 sequence: CTSSLGTDYTF. In nucleotides, the CDR3 is TGTACCAGTAGTTTAGGGACGGACTACACCTTC.

As regards this clonotype: One base away lies a much larger clone, so this may be a sequencing read error. The chain employs TRBV20-1 and TRBJ2-1, with 8 bases lining up with TRBD2. Germline CDR1 is DFQATT and CDR2 is SNEGSKA (reference sequence). This CDR3 contains 15 residues. The CDR3 nucleotides are TGCAGTGGTGTGGGTAGCGGGAAAGATAGCAATGAGCAGTTGTTC. Protein product: CSGVGSGKDSNEQLF.

This clonotype has more than one count but fewer than ten. The J gene is TRBJ1-3, the V gene TRBV20-1, with D tentatively TRBD1 (6 bases). The CDR3 has 14 residues. With 1 base removed from V and 4 bases from J, the gap between germline ends came to 11 bases. The germline V gene encodes CDR1 DFQATT and CDR2 SNEGSKA (reference sequence). As DNA, the CDR3 is TGCAGTGCTAGAGTGGGGACAATAGGAAACACCATATATTTT. Its translation: CSARVGTIGNTIYF.

The rearrangement uses TRBV11-2 and TRBJ2-2; perhaps TRBD2 as D (6 bases). V was clipped by 1 base and J by 5 bases, with 14 bases between them. The CDR3 spans 16 residues. Germline assignment: CDR1 SGHAT and CDR2 FQNNGV. The CDR3 here is CASSLVGGMGTGELFF. CDR3 in DNA: TGTGCCAGCAGCTTAGTCGGAGGGATGGGGACCGGGGAGCTGTTTTTT.

This clonotype has a count of ten or more. The chain employs TRBV4-3 and TRBJ2-3; 10 bases agree with TRBD2. The V and J ends lost 3 bases and 4 bases, in that order; junction bases with no gene match: 4. The CDR3 is 15 amino acids. The germline V gene has CDR1 LGHNA and CDR2 YSLEER. The CDR3 reads CASSHSGGRSDTQYF. The DNA of the CDR3 is TGCGCCAGCAGCCATAGCGGGGGGCGGTCAGATACGCAGTATTTT.